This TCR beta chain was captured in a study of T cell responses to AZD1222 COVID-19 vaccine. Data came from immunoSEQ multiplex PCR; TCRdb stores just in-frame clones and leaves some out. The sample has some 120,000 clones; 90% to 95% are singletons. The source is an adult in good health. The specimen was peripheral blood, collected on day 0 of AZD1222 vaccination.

DNA of the CDR3: TGCGCCAGCAGTGTTGGGGAGGGAATGAACACTGAAGCTTTCTTT. Its protein product is CASSVGEGMNTEAFF. The V call is TRBV10-1, the J call TRBJ1-1; no definite D call. Trimming removed 4 bases at V and 0 bases at J, with 12 bases between. This CDR3 region has 15 residues. The V gene's germline CDR1 is WNHNN and CDR2 SYGVQD (reference sequence).